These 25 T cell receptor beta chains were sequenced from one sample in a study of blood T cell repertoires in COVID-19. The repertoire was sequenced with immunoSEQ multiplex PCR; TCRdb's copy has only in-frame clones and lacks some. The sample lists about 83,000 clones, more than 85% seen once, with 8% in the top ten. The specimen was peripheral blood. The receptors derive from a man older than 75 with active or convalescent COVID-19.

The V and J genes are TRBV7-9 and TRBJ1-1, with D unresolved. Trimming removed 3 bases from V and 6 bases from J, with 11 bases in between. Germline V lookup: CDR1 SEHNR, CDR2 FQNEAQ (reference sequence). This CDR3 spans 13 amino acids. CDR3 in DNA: TGTGCCAGCAGCTTTGAGGTTTTCGCTGAAGCTTTCTTT. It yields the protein CASSFEVFAEAFF.

The CDR3 here is CASAGRDRDHNEQFF. CDR3 coding DNA: TGTGCCAGCGCGGGCCGGGACAGGGACCACAATGAGCAGTTCTTC. V gene TRBV21-1 combines with J gene TRBJ2-1; the table's D call, TRBD1, was not checked against the DNA. TRBV21-1 is a documented pseudogene. The CDR3 runs to 15 residues.

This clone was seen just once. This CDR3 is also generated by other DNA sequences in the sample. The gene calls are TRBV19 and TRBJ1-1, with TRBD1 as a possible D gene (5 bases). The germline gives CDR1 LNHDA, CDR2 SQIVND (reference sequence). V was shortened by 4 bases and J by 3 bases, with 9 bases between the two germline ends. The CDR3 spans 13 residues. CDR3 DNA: TGTGCCAGTAGTAGTACGGGGGACACTGAAGCTTTCTTT. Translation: CASSSTGDTEAFF.

The DNA for the CDR3 is TGTGCCAGCAGCCAAGCCCGGAGAGATACGCAGTATTTT. It specifies CASSQARRDTQYF. V is TRBV3-1 (or the pseudogene TRBV3-2) and J is TRBJ2-3; no clear D gene. The CDR3 is made up of 13 amino acids. Germline V CDR1 and CDR2: LGHDT, YNNKEL (reference sequence). Trimming stripped 1 base from V and 5 bases from J, with 7 bases between.

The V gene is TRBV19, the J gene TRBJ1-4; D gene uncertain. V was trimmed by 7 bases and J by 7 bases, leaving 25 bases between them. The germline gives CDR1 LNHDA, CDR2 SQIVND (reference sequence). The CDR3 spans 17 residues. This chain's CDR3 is CASTDHAQVGVGEKLFF. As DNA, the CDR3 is TGTGCCAGTACCGATCACGCCCAGGTCGGGGTGGGTGAAAAACTGTTTTTT.

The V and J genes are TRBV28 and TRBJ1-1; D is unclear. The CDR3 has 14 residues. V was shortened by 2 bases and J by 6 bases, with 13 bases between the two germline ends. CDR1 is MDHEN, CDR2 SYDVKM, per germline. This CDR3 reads CASSLPIQKPEAFF. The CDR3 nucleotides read TGTGCCAGCAGTTTACCTATACAGAAACCTGAAGCTTTCTTT.

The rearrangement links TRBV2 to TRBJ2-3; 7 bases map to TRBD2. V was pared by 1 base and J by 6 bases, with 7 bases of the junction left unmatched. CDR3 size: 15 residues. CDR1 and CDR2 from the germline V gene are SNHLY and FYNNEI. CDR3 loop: CASSEDQRGTDTQYF. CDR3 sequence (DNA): TGTGCCAGCAGTGAAGACCAGCGGGGTACGGATACGCAGTATTTT.

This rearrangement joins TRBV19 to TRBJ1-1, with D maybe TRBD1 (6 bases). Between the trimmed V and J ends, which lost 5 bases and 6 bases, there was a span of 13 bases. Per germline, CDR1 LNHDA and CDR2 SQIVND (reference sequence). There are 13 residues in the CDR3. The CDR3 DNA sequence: TGTGCCAGTAGTGACCCGGGACATCCTGAAGCTTTCTTT. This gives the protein CASSDPGHPEAFF.

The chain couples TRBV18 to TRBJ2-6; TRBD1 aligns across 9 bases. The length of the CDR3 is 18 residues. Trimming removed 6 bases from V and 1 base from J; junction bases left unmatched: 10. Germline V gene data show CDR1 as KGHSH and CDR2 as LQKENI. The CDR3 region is CASSPYTGGASGANVLTF. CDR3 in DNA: TGTGCCAGCTCGCCCTATACAGGGGGCGCTTCTGGGGCCAACGTCCTGACTTTC.

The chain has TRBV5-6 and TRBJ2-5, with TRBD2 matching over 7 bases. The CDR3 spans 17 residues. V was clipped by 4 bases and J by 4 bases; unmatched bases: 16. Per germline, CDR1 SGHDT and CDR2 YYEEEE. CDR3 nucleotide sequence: TGTGCCAGCAGCCGCAAGGGACTAAATGGGGTTCTAGAGACCCAGTACTTC. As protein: CASSRKGLNGVLETQYF.

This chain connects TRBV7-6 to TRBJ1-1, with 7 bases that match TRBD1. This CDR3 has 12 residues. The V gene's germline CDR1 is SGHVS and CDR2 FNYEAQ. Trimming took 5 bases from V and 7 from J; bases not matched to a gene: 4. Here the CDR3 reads CASSQGVGEAFF. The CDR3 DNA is TGTGCCAGCAGCCAGGGGGTGGGTGAAGCTTTCTTT.

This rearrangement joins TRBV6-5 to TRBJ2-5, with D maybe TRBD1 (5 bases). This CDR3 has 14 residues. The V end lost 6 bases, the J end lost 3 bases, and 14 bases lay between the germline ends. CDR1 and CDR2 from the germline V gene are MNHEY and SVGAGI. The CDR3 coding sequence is TGTGCCAGCAGGGATATGACAGTGAAAGAGACCCAGTACTTC. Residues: CASRDMTVKETQYF.

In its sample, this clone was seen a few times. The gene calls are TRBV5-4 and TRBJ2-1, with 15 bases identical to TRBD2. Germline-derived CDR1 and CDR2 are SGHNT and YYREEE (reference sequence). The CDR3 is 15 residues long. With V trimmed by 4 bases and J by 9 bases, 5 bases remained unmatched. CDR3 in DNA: TGTGCCAGCAGCCGGGGACTAGCGGGAGGAACTGAGCAGTTCTTC. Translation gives CASSRGLAGGTEQFF.

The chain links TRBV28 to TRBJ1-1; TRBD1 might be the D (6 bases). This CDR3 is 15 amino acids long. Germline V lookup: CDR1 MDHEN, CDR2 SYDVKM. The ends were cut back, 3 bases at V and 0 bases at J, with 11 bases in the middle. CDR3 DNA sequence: TGTGCCAGCAGTTTCTTCGGGGGGCTGAACACTGAAGCTTTCTTT. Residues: CASSFFGGLNTEAFF.

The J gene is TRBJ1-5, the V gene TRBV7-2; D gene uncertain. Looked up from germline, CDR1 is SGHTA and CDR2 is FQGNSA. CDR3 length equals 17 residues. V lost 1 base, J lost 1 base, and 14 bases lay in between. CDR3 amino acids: CASSLVADFLSNQPQHF. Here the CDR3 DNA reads TGTGCCAGCAGCTTAGTGGCAGACTTTTTGAGCAATCAGCCCCAGCATTTT.

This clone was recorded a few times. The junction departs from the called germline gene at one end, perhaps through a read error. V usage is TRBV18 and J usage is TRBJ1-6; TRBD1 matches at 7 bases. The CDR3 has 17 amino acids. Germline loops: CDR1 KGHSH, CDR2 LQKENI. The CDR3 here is CASTPNRGQGPNSPLHF. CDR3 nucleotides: TGTGCCAGCACACCGAACAGGGGCCAGGGCCCTAATTCACCCCTCCACTTT.

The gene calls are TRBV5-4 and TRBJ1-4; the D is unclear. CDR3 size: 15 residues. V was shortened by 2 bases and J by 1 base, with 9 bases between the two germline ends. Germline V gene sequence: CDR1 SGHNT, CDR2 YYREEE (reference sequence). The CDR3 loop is CASSLFGRTNEKLFF. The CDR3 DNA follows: TGTGCCAGCAGCTTATTCGGGAGAACTAATGAAAAACTGTTTTTT.

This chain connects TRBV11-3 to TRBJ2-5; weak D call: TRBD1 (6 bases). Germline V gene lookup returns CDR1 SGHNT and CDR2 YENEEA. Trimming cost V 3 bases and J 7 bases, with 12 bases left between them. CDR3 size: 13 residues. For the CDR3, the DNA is TGTGCCAGCAGCTTGGACAGCCAGGGGACCCAGTACTTC. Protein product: CASSLDSQGTQYF.

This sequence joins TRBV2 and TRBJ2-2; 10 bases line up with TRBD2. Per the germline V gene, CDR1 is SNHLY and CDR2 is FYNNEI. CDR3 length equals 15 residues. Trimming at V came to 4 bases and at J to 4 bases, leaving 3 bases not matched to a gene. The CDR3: CASSGLAGATGELFF. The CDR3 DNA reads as TGTGCCAGCAGTGGCCTAGCGGGAGCCACCGGGGAGCTGTTTTTT.

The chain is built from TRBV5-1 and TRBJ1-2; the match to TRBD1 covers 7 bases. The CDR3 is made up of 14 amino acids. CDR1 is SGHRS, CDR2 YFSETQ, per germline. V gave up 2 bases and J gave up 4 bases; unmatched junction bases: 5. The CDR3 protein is CASSFRQGTYGYTF. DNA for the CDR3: TGCGCCAGCAGCTTTAGACAGGGCACCTATGGCTACACCTTC. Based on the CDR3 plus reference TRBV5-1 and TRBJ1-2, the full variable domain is KAGVTQTPRYLIKTRGQQVTLSCSPISGHRSVSWYQQTPGQGLQFLFEYFSETQRNKGNFPGRFSGRQFSNSRSEMNVSTLELGDSALYLCASSFRQGTYGYTFGSGTRLTVV.

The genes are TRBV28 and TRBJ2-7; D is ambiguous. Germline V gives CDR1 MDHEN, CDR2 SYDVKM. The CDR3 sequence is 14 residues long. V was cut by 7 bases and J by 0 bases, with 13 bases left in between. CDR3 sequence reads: CASTSAARSYEQYV. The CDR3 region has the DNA TGTGCCAGCACCTCCGCGGCCCGCTCCTACGAGCAGTACGTC.

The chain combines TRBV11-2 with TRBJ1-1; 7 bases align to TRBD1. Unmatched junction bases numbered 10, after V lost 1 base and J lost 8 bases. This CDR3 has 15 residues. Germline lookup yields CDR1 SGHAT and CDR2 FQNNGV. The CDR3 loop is CASSLGVQGGTEAFF. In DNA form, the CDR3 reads TGTGCCAGCAGCTTAGGGGTCCAGGGGGGAACGGAAGCTTTCTTT. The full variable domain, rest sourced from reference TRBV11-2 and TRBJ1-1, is EAGVAQSPRYKIIEKRQSVAFWCNPISGHATLYWYQQILGQGPKLLIQFQNNGVVDDSQLPKDRFSAERLKGVDSTLKIQPAKLEDSAVYLCASSLGVQGGTEAFFGQGTRLTVV.

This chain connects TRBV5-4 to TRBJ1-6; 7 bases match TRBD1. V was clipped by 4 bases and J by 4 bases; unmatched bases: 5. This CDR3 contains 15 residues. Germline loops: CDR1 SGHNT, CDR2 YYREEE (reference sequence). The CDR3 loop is CASSAGTAYNSPLHF. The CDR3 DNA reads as TGTGCCAGCAGCGCCGGGACAGCTTATAATTCACCCCTCCACTTT.

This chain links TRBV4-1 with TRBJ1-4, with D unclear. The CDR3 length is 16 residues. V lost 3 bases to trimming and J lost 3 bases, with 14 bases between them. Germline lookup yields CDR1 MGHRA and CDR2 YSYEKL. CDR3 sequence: CASSHSRSAANEKLFF. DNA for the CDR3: TGCGCCAGCAGCCACTCCCGGTCCGCGGCTAATGAAAAACTGTTTTTT.

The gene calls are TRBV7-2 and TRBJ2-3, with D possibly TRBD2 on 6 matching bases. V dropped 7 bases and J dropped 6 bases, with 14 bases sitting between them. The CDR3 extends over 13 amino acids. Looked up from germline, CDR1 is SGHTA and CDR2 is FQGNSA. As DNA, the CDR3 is TGTGCCAGCAACGCGGGGCGAGGGGATACGCAGTATTTT. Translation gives CASNAGRGDTQYF.